This TCR beta chain was retrieved from a study of identical twins. The table lists this clonotype with a few counts. Deletions cut 8 bases from V and 0 bases from J, with 10 bases between. Per the germline V gene, CDR1 is MNHNS and CDR2 is SASEGT. The CDR3 extends over 13 amino acids. TCRdb itself ran the 5' RACE reads through MiXCR, one entry per CDR3 protein. The sample records under 900,000 distinct CDR3 sequences, 18% being singletons. These data were also reused for a study on T cells expressing NK-cell markers. According to that study: The TCR beta repertoires were obtained from sorted CD3+CD56+NKG2C+, CD3+CD56+NKG2C- and CD3+CD56-NKG2C+ T cells.

The sample consisted of PBMCs. V gene TRBV6-1 combines with J gene TRBJ1-1; D not resolved. This clonotype originated in a woman aged 18-30 years in good health. CDR3 region: CASARSMNTEAFF. In DNA form, the CDR3 reads TGTGCCAGCGCCCGTTCCATGAACACTGAAGCTTTCTTT.